A selection of T cell receptor beta chains follows, all from one sample in a study of response to subunit inactivated influenza vaccine. A single record per CDR3 protein comes from TCRdb applying MiXCR to the RT-PCR reads. The data hold over 750,000 distinct CDR3 sequences, with 21% observed a single time. Material: PBMCs from blood, obtained about 5 days after vaccination. These receptor sequences come from a man aged 50-60 years who received an inactivated influenza vaccine. CDR3s include the opening cysteine and the closing phenylalanine or tryptophan. A D gene is named only where the DNA matches it firmly. Part of the rows lack a size; the others show once, few, many or a class for expanded clones.

j_call v_call clone_size d_call cdr3_nt cdr3_aa
TRBJ2-1 TRBV5-1 . TRBD2 TGCGCCAGCAGCTGGGGGCAACGACTAGCGGGAGGCCCCATGAATGAGCAGTTCTTC CASSWGQRLAGGPMNEQFF
TRBJ1-2 TRBV6-5 . TRBD1 TGTGCCAGCAGTTACTTCGGACAGGGGTTGCAGGGCTACACCTTC CASSYFGQGLQGYTF
TRBJ2-4 TRBV11-2 . TRBD2 TGTGCCAGCAGCCCTTTACATCTTGCGGGAGGCGATTTACTAGCCAAAAACATTCAGTACTTC CASSPLHLAGGDLLAKNIQYF
TRBJ2-5 TRBV5-1 few . TGCGCCAGCAGCCGAGGGTTGGAGGGGGAGACCCAGTACTTC CASSRGLEGETQYF
TRBJ1-5 TRBV28 . . TGTGCCAGCATGCCGGGGAACGTAATCCGACCCCAGCATTTT CASMPGNVIRPQHF
TRBJ1-2 TRBV9 . . TGTGCCAGCAGCGTAGATGATTATTCCGGCTATGGCTACACCTTC CASSVDDYSGYGYTF
TRBJ2-7 TRBV10-3 few TRBD2 TGTGCCATCGGGAGCGGGGGGGGAGGGTACGAGCAGTACTTC CAIGSGGGGYEQYF
TRBJ2-2 TRBV12-3/TRBV12-4 . TRBD2 TGTGCCAGCATCACGGGGGGGAGTGGCGCCGGGGAGCTGTTTTTT CASITGGSGAGELFF
TRBJ2-5 TRBV29-1 few . TGCAGCGTTGAAGTATGGGCGGGAGAGACCCAGTACTTC CSVEVWAGETQYF
TRBJ1-2 TRBV6-5 . TRBD1 TGTGCCAGCAGTTACGCAGGGGGCAGGGGCTATGGCTACACCTTC CASSYAGGRGYGYTF
TRBJ1-4 TRBV5-1 . . TGCGCCAGCAGCTTGGGCCGGATTAATGAAAAACTGTTTTTT CASSLGRINEKLFF
TRBJ2-7 TRBV7-9 . . TGTGCCAGCAGCCCAGGGCCGGACATGACCTACGAGCAGTACTTC CASSPGPDMTYEQYF
TRBJ1-4 TRBV28 . . TGTGCCAGCAGCGAAAAGGAAAAACTGTTTTTT CASSEKEKLFF
TRBJ2-5 TRBV10-3 . . TGTGCCATCAGTGATAGGGAGCGAGAGACCCAGTACTTC CAISDRERETQYF
TRBJ2-7 TRBV24-1 . TRBD1 TGTGCCACCAGTGATTCGGGACAGGGGTCCTCCTACGAGCAGTACTTC CATSDSGQGSSYEQYF
TRBJ1-2 TRBV6-2/TRBV6-3 few . TGTGCCAGCAGCGGCGGTAATGGCTACACCTTC CASSGGNGYTF
TRBJ1-1 TRBV6-4 few . TGTGCCAGCAGTGACAGGGGGGGAGACACTGAAGCTTTCTTT CASSDRGGDTEAFF
TRBJ2-1 TRBV28 few . TGTGCCAGCAGTGTCGGGAGAGACAATGAGCAGTTCTTC CASSVGRDNEQFF
TRBJ2-3 TRBV6-2/TRBV6-3 . TRBD1 TGTGCCAGCAGCCGGGACAGCGATACGCAGTATTTT CASSRDSDTQYF
TRBJ2-2 TRBV7-2 . TRBD1 TGTGCCAGCAGCTATTTCTCAGGGGGACACACCGGGGAGCTGTTTTTT CASSYFSGGHTGELFF
TRBJ2-3 TRBV5-4 . TRBD2 TGTGCCAGCAGCTTCCCGACTAGCGGGGGGGCCAGTGATACGCAGTATTTT CASSFPTSGGASDTQYF
TRBJ2-1 TRBV6-2/TRBV6-3 . TRBD1 TGTGCCAGCAGTTACTCGATATTTGGGACAGGCTTGAATGAGCAGTTCTTC CASSYSIFGTGLNEQFF
TRBJ1-2 TRBV10-3 many TRBD1 TGTGCCATCAGTGATCTCCGGGACAGGGGGTCCCCTAACTATGGCTACACCTTC CAISDLRDRGSPNYGYTF
TRBJ2-7 TRBV13 few . TGTGCCAGCACCCTAGGACCAGCCTACGAGCAGTACTTC CASTLGPAYEQYF
TRBJ2-5 TRBV11-2 . . TGTGCCAGCAGCTTAGAGGGGTGGGGGTTCTCCAACGGAGAGACCCAGTACTTC CASSLEGWGFSNGETQYF
TRBJ2-6 TRBV7-9 . . TGTGCCAGCAGCTTAGCGCTTGGGGCCAACGTCCTGACTTTC CASSLALGANVLTF
TRBJ1-3 TRBV29-1 few . TGCAGCGTTGAAATCAGCCTACTGACTGGAAACACCATATATTTT CSVEISLLTGNTIYF
TRBJ1-2 TRBV6-1 . TRBD1 TGTGCCAGCAGAATGGGCACAGGGGGCTATGGCTACACCTTC CASRMGTGGYGYTF
TRBJ2-7 TRBV2 . TRBD2 TGTGCCAGCAATCCAGCGGGAGCCCCCTACGAGCAGTACTTC CASNPAGAPYEQYF
TRBJ1-5 TRBV5-1 . . TGCGCCAGCAGCTTGCTCGGGACACCAGATCAGCCCCAGCATTTT CASSLLGTPDQPQHF
TRBJ2-7 TRBV10-2 . TRBD2 TGCGCCAGCAGTGAGCTTGGTGTCGGGGGGAGCTCCTACGAGCAGTACTTC CASSELGVGGSSYEQYF